These 27 T cell receptor beta chains share one sample of origin, sequenced in a study of cytomegalovirus exposure and HLA in healthy donors. Sequencing was performed with immunoSEQ multiplex PCR; in TCRdb, only in-frame clones are kept and a portion is missing. Of 350,000 or so clones in the sample, more than 80% were seen once. Sequencing input: PBMCs. These receptor sequences come from a woman aged 18-29 years in good health and CMV-seronegative.

The V and J genes are TRBV25-1 and TRBJ2-7; a weak D match, TRBD2 (6 bases). The CDR3 runs to 14 residues. Germline V CDR1 and CDR2: MGHDK, SYGVNS. V lost 7 bases and J lost 12, with 25 bases in between. The CDR3 protein is CASTRPGGVGSLYF. As DNA, the CDR3 is TGTGCCAGCACCCGACCCGGGGGTGTGGGAAGTCTGTACTTC.

This sequence joins TRBV4-3 and TRBJ1-2; a weak D match, TRBD1 (5 bases). Looked up from germline, CDR1 is LGHNA and CDR2 is YSLEER. CDR3 size: 15 residues. The V end was cut by 0 bases, the J end by 4 bases, with 12 bases between. CDR3 sequence: CASSQEWGRVYGYTF. In DNA form, the CDR3 reads TGCGCCAGCAGCCAAGAATGGGGCAGGGTCTATGGCTACACCTTC.

Only one count was recorded for this clone. The V call is TRBV28, the J call TRBJ2-2; weak D call: TRBD1 (6 bases). The CDR3 has 18 amino acids. CDR1 is MDHEN and CDR2 is SYDVKM in the germline V gene. V was cut by 7 bases and J by 0 bases, with 21 bases left in between. The CDR3 DNA reads as TGTGCCAGCACCCTGGGGGCAGGAGTCCCGTCGAACACCGGGGAGCTGTTTTTT. This codes for CASTLGAGVPSNTGELFF. Full variable domain (rest looked up from reference TRBV28 and TRBJ2-2): DVKVTQSSRYLVKRTGEKVFLECVQDMDHENMFWYRQDPGLGLRLIYFSYDVKMKEKGDIPEGYSVSREKKERFSLILESASTNQTSMYLCASTLGAGVPSNTGELFFGEGSRLTVL.

This CDR3 is CAISGSLSYEQYF. Written as DNA, the CDR3 is TGTGCCATCAGTGGTTCCCTTTCCTACGAGCAGTACTTC. The chain carries TRBV10-3 and TRBJ2-7; D is uncertain. The CDR3 is made up of 13 amino acids. V was clipped by 4 bases and J by 1 base, with 8 bases between them. Looked up from germline, CDR1 is ENHRY and CDR2 is SYGVKD.

This chain connects TRBV28 to TRBJ2-7; 12 nucleotides line up with TRBD2. The CDR3 spans 16 residues. Looked up from germline, CDR1 is MDHEN and CDR2 is SYDVKM. Unmatched junction bases numbered 13, after V lost 9 bases and J lost 4 bases. In DNA form, the CDR3 reads TGTGCCAGTCGACTAGCGGGAGATTGGGGGGTTTACGAGCAGTACTTC. Its protein product is CASRLAGDWGVYEQYF.

The chain combines TRBV9 with TRBJ2-3, with D possibly matching TRBD2 (6 bases). CDR3 length equals 14 residues. V lost 3 bases and J 0 bases, leaving 8 bases between the germline ends. The V gene's germline CDR1 is SGDLS and CDR2 YYNGEE. In nucleotides, the CDR3 is TGTGCCAGCAGCGCCGCGGGGAGCACAGATACGCAGTATTTT. Translation gives CASSAAGSTDTQYF.

This chain connects TRBV7-2 to TRBJ2-7; D not certain. Germline V gene lookup returns CDR1 SGHTA and CDR2 FQGNSA. CDR3 length equals 14 residues. V was cut by 3 bases and J by 5 bases, with 14 bases left in between. The CDR3 coding sequence is TGTGCCAGCAGCTTGTTTGCGACTCGGGACGAGCAGTACTTC. Its protein product is CASSLFATRDEQYF.

The CDR3 region is CASSEGALPDTQYF. The CDR3 bases are TGTGCCAGCAGCGAGGGGGCCCTCCCAGATACGCAGTATTTT. This sequence joins TRBV11-3 and TRBJ2-3; 7 bases are shared with TRBD1. The germline V gene encodes CDR1 SGHNT and CDR2 YENEEA. The CDR3 has 14 residues. Losses at the gene ends were 5 bases for V and 4 bases for J; bases not matched to a gene: 6.

Notes on this clone: The same CDR3 is also encoded by other DNA sequences in this sample. The chain employs TRBV6-6 and TRBJ1-2; perhaps TRBD1 as D (5 bases). The CDR3 sequence is 14 residues long. V gave up 0 bases and J gave up 5 bases, with 10 bases separating them. The germline CDR1 and CDR2 sequences are MNHNY and SVGAGI (reference sequence). This chain's CDR3 is CASSYSAGLYGYTF. The CDR3 DNA reads TGTGCCAGCAGTTACTCTGCAGGGCTGTATGGCTACACCTTC.

CDR3: CASSPSVSYEQYF. In DNA form, the CDR3 reads TGTGCCAGCTCACCTTCAGTCTCCTACGAGCAGTACTTC. This chain uses TRBV18 with TRBJ2-7; D call uncertain. This CDR3 has 13 amino acids. V was trimmed by 3 bases and J by 0 bases, leaving 6 bases between them. Germline V gene data show CDR1 as KGHSH and CDR2 as LQKENI.

Remarks on this clone: Other DNA sequences in the sample encode the same CDR3. The V and J genes are TRBV7-3 and TRBJ1-1; D may be TRBD1 (5 bases). Trimming took off 3 bases at V and 3 bases at J, with 11 bases between the two ends. Germline CDR1 is SGHTA and CDR2 is FQGTGA. The CDR3 is 14 residues long. CDR3 DNA: TGTGCCAGCAGCTTCGGGGGAGGGGACACTGAAGCTTTCTTT. Translated, it gives CASSFGGGDTEAFF.

The chain links TRBV27 to TRBJ1-5; 9 bases agree with TRBD1. The germline V gene has CDR1 MNHEY and CDR2 SMNVEV (reference sequence). There are 15 residues in the CDR3. The trim removed 5 bases at V and 6 bases at J, leaving 8 bases unmatched. The CDR3 DNA follows: TGTGCCAGCAGTCCAACAGGGGGCTTCGGTCAGCCCCAGCATTTT. It codes for CASSPTGGFGQPQHF.

The rearrangement links TRBV6-5 to TRBJ2-2; 7 bases map to TRBD2. Losses at the gene ends were 0 bases for V and 1 base for J; bases not matched to a gene: 2. CDR3 length equals 16 residues. Per germline, CDR1 MNHEY and CDR2 SVGAGI. CDR3 loop: CASSYSKRGNTGELFF. The CDR3 DNA reads TGTGCCAGCAGTTACTCTAAGCGGGGGAACACCGGGGAGCTGTTTTTT.

This sequence joins TRBV27 and TRBJ1-1; D ambiguous. Germline V gene sequence: CDR1 MNHEY, CDR2 SMNVEV (reference sequence). The length of the CDR3 is 13 residues. Between the trimmed V and J ends, which lost 8 bases and 1 base, there was a span of 11 bases. CDR3 coding DNA: TGTGCCAGCGGTACCCTAGGGAACACTGAAGCTTTCTTT. Protein product: CASGTLGNTEAFF.

The gene calls are TRBV27 and TRBJ2-7; 9 positions match TRBD1. Unmatched junction bases numbered 6, after V lost 4 bases and J lost 2 bases. Germline V gene lookup returns CDR1 MNHEY and CDR2 SMNVEV (reference sequence). The CDR3 spans 15 residues. The CDR3 nucleotides are TGTGCCAGCAGTTCCCGTAGACAGGGGGCCTACGAGCAGTACTTC. Protein: CASSSRRQGAYEQYF.

Only one count was recorded for this clone. The gene calls are TRBV6-6 and TRBJ1-5; TRBD1 is a possible D gene (5 bases). V dropped 5 bases and J dropped 5 bases, with 16 bases sitting between them. In germline, CDR1 is MNHNY, CDR2 SVGAGI (reference sequence). This CDR3 spans 15 amino acids. CDR3 DNA sequence: TGTGCCAGCAGTACCGGGCTCTGGGGCGATCAGCCCCAGCATTTT. This codes for CASSTGLWGDQPQHF.

This clone was counted between two and nine times. The chain employs TRBV10-3 and TRBJ1-2, with D possibly TRBD1 on 5 matching bases. Germline V CDR1 and CDR2: ENHRY, SYGVKD. The CDR3 has 12 amino acids. V was clipped by 8 bases and J by 3 bases, with 10 bases between them. The CDR3 DNA sequence: TGTGCCATCTCGGAGGGACACTATGGCTACACCTTC. Amino acid sequence: CAISEGHYGYTF.

This chain joins TRBV7-9 and TRBJ2-7, with D perhaps matching TRBD1 (6 bases). The CDR3 runs to 15 residues. Germline V gene sequence: CDR1 SEHNR, CDR2 FQNEAQ (reference sequence). V was cut by 1 base and J by 6 bases, with 16 bases left in between. The CDR3 region is CASSLGQGLASEQYF. The DNA of the CDR3 is TGTGCCAGCAGCTTAGGGCAGGGGCTAGCATCCGAGCAGTACTTC.

The chain combines TRBV6-5 with TRBJ1-2; D remains unclear. Trimming pared 4 bases from V and 7 bases from J, leaving 13 bases between. Germline V CDR1 and CDR2: MNHEY, SVGAGI. The CDR3 is made up of 13 amino acids. The CDR3 region has the DNA TGTGCCAGCAGTTTCCCGGCGGGCGCTGGCTACACCTTC. Its translation: CASSFPAGAGYTF.

The V and J genes are TRBV13 and TRBJ1-4; D is perhaps TRBD1 (6 bases). This CDR3 spans 14 amino acids. The germline V and J ends were trimmed by 4 bases and 8 bases, with 14 bases remaining between them. Germline V gives CDR1 PRHDT, CDR2 FYEKMQ (reference sequence). This CDR3 is CASSSPWGREKLFF. In DNA, the CDR3 is TGTGCCAGCAGCTCCCCGTGGGGGCGGGAAAAACTGTTTTTT.

CDR3 protein: CSVEADRGEKLFF. CDR3 DNA sequence: TGCAGCGTTGAGGCGGACAGGGGCGAAAAACTGTTTTTT. The rearrangement links TRBV29-1 to TRBJ1-4; 9 bases align to TRBD1. Germline CDR1 reads SQVTM; CDR2 reads ANQGSEA. This CDR3 region has 13 residues. J lost 8 bases, V lost 3 bases, and 4 bases had no gene match.

This chain links TRBV4-1 with TRBJ2-1; 8 bases fit TRBD1. Trimming removed 8 bases from V and 4 bases from J; junction bases left unmatched: 13. The CDR3 covers 16 residues. The V gene's germline CDR1 is MGHRA and CDR2 YSYEKL. CDR3 in amino acids: CASGNAGQARYNEQFF. CDR3 sequence (DNA): TGCGCCAGCGGAAACGCGGGACAGGCTAGGTACAATGAGCAGTTCTTC.

The chain recombines TRBV5-1 with TRBJ2-2; the match to TRBD2 covers 7 bases. This CDR3 contains 12 residues. V lost 7 bases, J lost 6 bases, and 3 bases stayed unmatched. CDR1 and CDR2 from the germline V gene are SGHRS and YFSETQ. The CDR3 protein is CASAGVSGELFF. DNA of the CDR3: TGCGCCAGCGCGGGAGTTTCCGGGGAGCTGTTTTTT.

This clone was observed once. This sequence joins TRBV6-5 and TRBJ1-2, with D perhaps matching TRBD1 (5 bases). V was pared by 0 bases and J by 5 bases, with 10 bases between. The germline V gene has CDR1 MNHEY and CDR2 SVGAGI. The CDR3 totals 14 residues. The CDR3 DNA reads TGTGCCAGCAGTTACTCGGTGGGGGGATATGGCTACACCTTC. It yields the protein CASSYSVGGYGYTF.

The V and J genes are TRBV30 and TRBJ2-2; D may be TRBD1 (6 bases). Trimming stripped 0 bases from V and 2 bases from J, with 13 bases between. The germline CDR1 and CDR2 sequences are GTSNPN and SVGIG (reference sequence). This CDR3 has 16 amino acids. Here the CDR3 DNA reads TGTGCCTGGAGTGTACTGGGACACCTAAACACCGGGGAGCTGTTTTTT. This gives the protein CAWSVLGHLNTGELFF.

This clone occurred once. The gene calls are TRBV18 and TRBJ1-2, with a weak D call TRBD1 (6 bases). Trimming pared 3 bases from V and 0 bases from J, leaving 11 bases between. The CDR3 is made up of 15 amino acids. CDR1 KGHSH and CDR2 LQKENI come from the germline V gene. In nucleotides, the CDR3 is TGTGCCAGCTCACCGGGGGCGGAAACTAACTATGGCTACACCTTC. Protein product: CASSPGAETNYGYTF. Variable domain in full (rest from reference TRBV18 and TRBJ1-2): NAGVMQNPRHLVRRRGQEARLRCSPMKGHSHVYWYRQLPEEGLKFMVYLQKENIIDESGMPKERFSAEFPKEGPSILRIQQVVRGDSAAYFCASSPGAETNYGYTFGSGTRLTVV.

The chain employs TRBV28 and TRBJ2-7; 8 nucleotides match TRBD2. The CDR3 length is 16 residues. Germline CDR1 is MDHEN and CDR2 is SYDVKM. The V gene end was trimmed by 9 bases and the J gene end by 9 bases; junction bases not matched to a gene: 22. CDR3 nucleotides: TGTGCCAGAGCATATGCGACACCGGGACTAGGGGACGCGCAGTACTTC. Its translation is CARAYATPGLGDAQYF.